The clone carrying this T cell receptor beta chain occurred a few times. The target antigen is unknown. The source of the sample is a study of T-cell reconstitution after alpha-beta-depleted transplantation in children. Findings and limits, study-wide: Newly produced T cells mostly accounted for T-cell counts and diversity one year post-transplant.

Unique molecular identifiers were incorporated when the TCRbeta library was constructed. One entry per CDR3 protein, called by TCRdb with MiXCR from the PCR reads. The sample records 550,000 to 800,000 distinct CDR3 sequences, about an eighth being singletons. In germline, CDR1 is DFQATT, CDR2 SNEGSKA (reference sequence). The germline V and J ends were trimmed by 0 bases and 3 bases, with 10 bases remaining between them. CDR3 size: 14 residues. The TCR was taken from a girl aged 2-9 years with congenital amegakaryocytic thrombocytopenia, due to receive a stem cell transplant. The input for sequencing was PBMCs, taken before TCRalphabeta/CD19-depleted stem cell transplant. The V call is TRBV20-1, the J call TRBJ2-3; a possible D gene is TRBD2 (6 bases). This chain's CDR3 is CSARDMRGTDTQYF. DNA of the CDR3: TGCAGTGCTAGAGATATGCGGGGTACAGATACGCAGTATTTT.